The 27 T cell receptor beta chains given below trace back to one sample, sequenced in a study of identical twins. TCRdb re-derived calls from the 5' RACE reads in MiXCR, one entry per CDR3 protein. The data contain 1,800,000 or so distinct CDR3 sequences, about 31% of them seen just once; the ten biggest clones take up under 0.35%. Sequenced material: cord blood. The receptor source for this set is a newborn girl in good health.

The CDR3 region is CASSDWLTGELFF. The CDR3 DNA sequence: TGTGCCAGTAGTGATTGGCTGACCGGGGAGCTGTTTTTT. This rearrangement joins TRBV19 to TRBJ2-2, with D unclear. The CDR3 contains 13 residues. V gave up 5 bases and J gave up 5 bases, with 9 bases separating them. Germline lookup yields CDR1 LNHDA and CDR2 SQIVND (reference sequence). The full variable domain, with the rest looked up from reference TRBV19 and TRBJ2-2, is DGGITQSPKYLFRKEGQNVTLSCEQNLNHDAMYWYRQDPGQGLRLIYYSQIVNDFQKGDIAEGYSVSREKKESFPLTVTSAQKNPTAFYLCASSDWLTGELFFGEGSRLTVL.

The chain employs TRBV12-3 or TRBV12-4 and TRBJ1-2; tentatively, D is TRBD1 (5 bases). V lost 1 base and J lost 6, with 12 bases in between. CDR3 length: 14 residues. The CDR3: CASSLGVGVDGYTF. CDR3 nucleotides: TGTGCCAGCAGTTTAGGGGTAGGGGTGGATGGCTACACCTTC.

The V call is TRBV15, the J call TRBJ1-2; TRBD1 agrees at 8 bases. The junction had 8 bases not matched to a gene; V was cut back by 1 base and J by 7 bases. The CDR3 consists of 15 residues. In germline, CDR1 is LNHNV, CDR2 YYDKDF (reference sequence). The CDR3 sequence is CATSRALGQGGGYTF. The CDR3 nucleotides are TGTGCCACCAGCAGAGCTCTTGGACAGGGAGGTGGCTACACCTTC.

The chain recombines TRBV20-1 with TRBJ2-5; unclear D gene. The CDR3 runs to 12 residues. Trimming removed 3 bases from V and 4 bases from J, with 9 bases in between. Germline CDR1 DFQATT, CDR2 SNEGSKA (reference sequence). The CDR3 DNA follows: TGCAGTGCTAGCCCGAGCCGAGAGACCCAGTACTTC. Its translation: CSASPSRETQYF.

Ten or more counts support this clonotype. V is TRBV29-1 and J is TRBJ2-5; no definite D call. Trimming pared 0 bases from V and 5 bases from J, leaving 13 bases between. Germline V CDR1 and CDR2: SQVTM, ANQGSEA. This CDR3 has 14 amino acids. The CDR3 is CSVEDPRRRETQYF. CDR3 bases: TGCAGCGTTGAAGACCCGCGGAGACGGGAGACCCAGTACTTC. Full variable domain (outside the CDR3, taken from reference TRBV29-1 and TRBJ2-5): SAVISQKPSRDICQRGTSLTIQCQVDSQVTMMFWYRQQPGQSLTLIATANQGSEATYESGFVIDKFPISRPNLTFSTLTVSNMSPEDSSIYLCSVEDPRRRETQYFGPGTRLLVL.

The V and J genes are TRBV24-1 and TRBJ1-2; D unclear. V dropped 6 bases and J dropped 0 bases, with 7 bases sitting between them. The CDR3 runs to 13 residues. Germline CDR1 and CDR2: KGHDR and SFDVKD. CDR3 coding DNA: TGTGCCACCAGTTCGCCGACTAACTATGGCTACACCTTC. Its protein is CATSSPTNYGYTF.

Only a few counts were recorded for this clonotype. The rearrangement links TRBV20-1 to TRBJ2-3, with 8 bases fitting TRBD1. The germline V gene encodes CDR1 DFQATT and CDR2 SNEGSKA (reference sequence). J was trimmed by 1 base and V by 4 bases; bases with no gene match: 13. This CDR3 spans 17 amino acids. CDR3 coding DNA: TGCAGTGCTATTTCGGCGCTTTGGGGACAGGGCACAGATACGCAGTATTTT. It codes for CSAISALWGQGTDTQYF.

The V call is TRBV29-1, the J call TRBJ2-1; TRBD1 agrees at 10 bases. The DNA end is a closer match to TRBJ2-7, so the J assignment may be wrong. CDR1 SQVTM and CDR2 ANQGSEA come from the germline V gene. This CDR3 contains 20 residues. CDR3 sequence: CSVELLRDRGIVSSYNEQYF. The CDR3 nucleotides read TGCAGCGTTGAATTACTTCGGGACAGGGGAATAGTGAGCTCCTACAATGAGCAGTACTTC.

This clonotype has at least ten counts. The chain employs TRBV10-3 and TRBJ2-1; 11 nucleotides agree with TRBD2. The CDR3 contains 16 residues. CDR1 and CDR2 from the germline V gene are ENHRY and SYGVKD. V lost 6 bases and J lost 7; bases outside the gene matches: 11. The DNA of the CDR3 is TGTGCCATCAGGGGAGGTGGGACTAGCGGATTTAATGAGCAGTTCTTC. This encodes CAIRGGGTSGFNEQFF.

This chain joins TRBV11-3 and TRBJ2-3; 9 bases are a match to TRBD2. V was pared by 1 base and J by 2 bases, with 10 bases of the junction left unmatched. This CDR3 comprises 18 residues. CDR1 and CDR2 from the germline V gene are SGHNT and YENEEA. The CDR3 sequence: CASSLGSTSGYNTDTQYF. CDR3 nucleotide sequence: TGTGCCAGCAGCTTAGGTTCGACTAGCGGATACAACACAGATACGCAGTATTTT. Full variable domain (rest looked up from reference TRBV11-3 and TRBJ2-3): EAGVVQSPRYKIIEKKQPVAFWCNPISGHNTLYWYLQNLGQGPELLIRYENEEAVDDSQLPKDRFSAERLKGVDSTLKIQPAELGDSAVYLCASSLGSTSGYNTDTQYFGPGTRLTVL.

This chain connects TRBV20-1 to TRBJ2-7; tentative D call: TRBD2 (6 bases). The J call may be faulty, since TRBJ2-5 better matches the DNA end. The CDR3 extends over 14 amino acids. CDR1 is DFQATT, CDR2 SNEGSKA, per germline (reference sequence). This CDR3 reads CSARDLGGAETQYF. The CDR3 DNA is TGCAGTGCTAGAGATCTTGGAGGGGCAGAGACCCAGTACTTC.

This chain uses TRBV5-6 with TRBJ2-3; the match to TRBD1 covers 10 bases. The V gene's germline CDR1 is SGHDT and CDR2 YYEEEE. This CDR3 region has 16 residues. The junction had 6 bases not matched to a gene; V was cut back by 4 bases and J by 1 base. CDR3 region: CASSKLGTGGTDTQYF. DNA of the CDR3: TGTGCCAGCAGCAAACTCGGGACAGGGGGCACAGATACGCAGTATTTT.

The V and J genes are TRBV20-1 and TRBJ2-3; D possibly corresponds to TRBD1 (6 bases). CDR1 and CDR2 (germline): DFQATT, SNEGSKA (reference sequence). This CDR3 spans 16 amino acids. Trimming left V 0 bases short and J 10 bases short, with 23 bases between. The CDR3 here is CSARERKQTGAVAQYF. CDR3 bases: TGCAGTGCTAGAGAACGGAAACAGACAGGAGCCGTCGCGCAGTATTTT.

The chain couples TRBV20-1 to TRBJ2-7; 13 nucleotides align to TRBD2. The germline V gene encodes CDR1 DFQATT and CDR2 SNEGSKA (reference sequence). The CDR3 runs 15 residues. J lost 7 bases, V lost 0 bases, and 6 bases had no gene match. The CDR3 loop is CSARDQTSGRGEQYF. DNA for the CDR3: TGCAGTGCTAGAGATCAAACTAGCGGGAGGGGTGAGCAGTACTTC.

This clonotype was observed a handful of times. The chain carries TRBV6-5 and TRBJ2-1; 8 nucleotides match TRBD2. Trimming removed 3 bases from V and 9 bases from J; junction bases left unmatched: 10. CDR3 size: 15 residues. The germline gives CDR1 MNHEY, CDR2 SVGAGI. The CDR3 sequence is CASSYDVWSGSEQFF. In DNA form, the CDR3 reads TGTGCCAGCAGTTATGATGTCTGGAGCGGGAGTGAGCAGTTCTTC.

This clonotype showed up just a few times. The chain combines TRBV19 with TRBJ2-3; D is undetermined. V was trimmed by 1 base and J by 0 bases, leaving 2 bases between them. The CDR3 contains 13 residues. Germline CDR1 and CDR2: LNHDA and SQIVND (reference sequence). The CDR3 region is CASSIASTDTQYF. The CDR3 DNA follows: TGTGCCAGTAGTATAGCTAGCACAGATACGCAGTATTTT.

DNA of the CDR3: TGCAGTGCTCCCGGACAGACGGAGCAGTACTTC. Its protein product is CSAPGQTEQYF. The chain recombines TRBV20-1 with TRBJ2-7, with D possibly TRBD1 on 6 matching bases. Germline values: CDR1 DFQATT, CDR2 SNEGSKA (reference sequence). The CDR3 sequence is 11 residues long. Between the trimmed V and J ends, which lost 5 bases and 7 bases, there was a span of 12 bases.

This clonotype was seen a handful of times. V gene TRBV5-1 combines with J gene TRBJ1-2; possible D gene TRBD1, 6 bases. Germline V gene data show CDR1 as SGHRS and CDR2 as YFSETQ. The CDR3 extends over 12 amino acids. V lost 4 bases, J lost 8 bases, and 12 bases lay in between. CDR3 sequence: CASSSSGAGYTF. CDR3 sequence (DNA): TGCGCCAGCAGCAGCTCGGGGGCCGGCTACACCTTC.

This CDR3 reads CASSLWTSGRRTDTQYF. The CDR3 bases are TGTGCCAGCAGTTTATGGACTAGCGGGAGACGCACAGATACGCAGTATTTT. The chain employs TRBV27 and TRBJ2-3, with 13 bases fitting TRBD2. The ends lost 1 base at V and 1 base at J; junction bases unmatched: 2. Germline V gene data show CDR1 as MNHEY and CDR2 as SMNVEV (reference sequence). This CDR3 is built from 17 residues.

V and J are TRBV10-3 and TRBJ2-3; possibly TRBD2 for D (6 bases). The CDR3 spans 11 residues. Germline V gene data show CDR1 as ENHRY and CDR2 as SYGVKD. Trimming took off 8 bases at V and 4 bases at J, with 7 bases between the two ends. CDR3 in DNA: TGTGCCATCGGGGGGTCAGATACGCAGTATTTT. Its translation is CAIGGSDTQYF.

J is TRBJ2-7 and V is TRBV20-1; TRBD1 might be the D (7 bases). The CDR3 loop spans 14 amino acids. CDR1 and CDR2 (germline): DFQATT, SNEGSKA (reference sequence). The ends were cut back, 6 bases at V and 2 bases at J, with 17 bases in the middle. The CDR3 region is CSARDSLLTYEQYF. CDR3 nucleotides: TGCAGTGCGCGGGACAGCTTACTTACCTACGAGCAGTACTTC.

The J gene is TRBJ2-5, the V gene TRBV13, with 8 bases fitting TRBD2. Germline V gene data show CDR1 as PRHDT and CDR2 as FYEKMQ (reference sequence). The CDR3 loop spans 14 amino acids. The V segment lost 8 bases and the J segment 5 bases; nucleotides outside the gene matches: 10. CDR3 residues: CASSNGLAEETQYF. The CDR3 bases are TGTGCCAGCTCGAACGGACTAGCAGAGGAGACCCAGTACTTC.

The rearrangement joins TRBV20-1 to TRBJ2-3, with TRBD1 matching 7 bases. This CDR3 contains 14 residues. Germline CDR1 DFQATT, CDR2 SNEGSKA (reference sequence). Trimming took 3 bases from V and 4 from J; bases not matched to a gene: 7. CDR3 sequence (DNA): TGCAGTGCTAGTCGGGGACAGTGGGCAGATACGCAGTATTTT. Residues: CSASRGQWADTQYF.

This clonotype was seen a few times. The J gene is TRBJ2-1, the V gene TRBV11-1, with 8 bases matching TRBD2. V was clipped by 7 bases and J by 8 bases; unmatched bases: 7. The germline gives CDR1 SGHAT, CDR2 FQDESV (reference sequence). This CDR3 spans 13 amino acids. For the CDR3, the DNA is TGTGCCAGCACCGCGGGGGGCGGGCATGAGCAGTTCTTC. Translating gives CASTAGGGHEQFF.

This rearrangement joins TRBV4-2 to TRBJ1-2; 12 nucleotides align to TRBD1. This CDR3 region has 15 residues. V trimming: 0 bases; J trimming: 8 bases; junction bases outside the gene matches: 4. CDR1 and CDR2 (germline): LGHNA, YNFKEQ. CDR3 DNA: TGTGCCAGCAGCCAAGAGGGGACAGGGGGCAGGGGCTACACCTTC. Translation gives CASSQEGTGGRGYTF.

This clonotype has more than one count but fewer than ten. This chain links TRBV28 with TRBJ2-1, with 8 bases aligning to TRBD2. This CDR3 is 16 amino acids long. Germline CDR1 and CDR2: MDHEN and SYDVKM. J gave up 8 bases and V 4 bases, and 13 bases lay outside the gene matches. The CDR3 protein is CASSSQGSGRKYEQFF. The CDR3 DNA reads TGTGCCAGCAGTTCCCAGGGGAGCGGGAGAAAATATGAGCAGTTCTTC.

Only a few counts were recorded for this clonotype. The chain couples TRBV7-2 to TRBJ2-3, with TRBD2 matching over 9 bases. CDR1 SGHTA and CDR2 FQGNSA come from the germline V gene. The junction had 4 bases not matched to a gene; V was cut back by 3 bases and J by 0 bases. The CDR3 runs to 16 residues. The CDR3 DNA reads as TGTGCCAGCAGCTTCGGAGCGGGAGGAAGCACAGATACGCAGTATTTT. Its translation is CASSFGAGGSTDTQYF.